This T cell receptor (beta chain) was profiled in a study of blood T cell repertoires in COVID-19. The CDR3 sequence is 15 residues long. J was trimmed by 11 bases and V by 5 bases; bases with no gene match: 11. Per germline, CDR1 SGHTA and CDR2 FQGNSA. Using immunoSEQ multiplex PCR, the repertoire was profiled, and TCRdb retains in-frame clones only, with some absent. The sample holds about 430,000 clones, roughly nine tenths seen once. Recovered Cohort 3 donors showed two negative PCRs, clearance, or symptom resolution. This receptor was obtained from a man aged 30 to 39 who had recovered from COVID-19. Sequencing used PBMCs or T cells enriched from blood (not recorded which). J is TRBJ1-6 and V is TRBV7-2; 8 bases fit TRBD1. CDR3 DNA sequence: TGTGCCAGCAGCGGTACCAGGACAGGGTTGACACCCCTCCACTTT. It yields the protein CASSGTRTGLTPLHF.